Here is one TCR beta chain with its context. These data are taken from a study of blood T cell repertoires in COVID-19. On the study more broadly: The origin of the acute and convalescent COVID-19 samples was the United States, Italy and Spain. From T cells, B-cell-depleted T cells, or PBMCs came the material, which was cDNA or gDNA.

Profiling relied on immunoSEQ multiplex PCR, and the TCRdb table lists in-frame clones only, not all of them. The repertoire includes around 300,000 clones, 86% of them detected once, and about 3% sits in the top ten. Germline CDR1 reads KGHSH; CDR2 reads LQKENI. CDR3 length equals 16 residues. The V gene lost 3 bases and the J gene lost 0 bases, with 12 bases spanning the gap. The sequence came from a woman aged 25 to 45 with active or convalescent COVID-19. Specimen: peripheral blood. This chain links TRBV18 with TRBJ1-3; no reliable D call. The CDR3 loop is CASSPNRDNSGNTIYF. The CDR3 DNA follows: TGTGCCAGCTCACCCAACAGAGATAACTCTGGAAACACCATATATTTT.